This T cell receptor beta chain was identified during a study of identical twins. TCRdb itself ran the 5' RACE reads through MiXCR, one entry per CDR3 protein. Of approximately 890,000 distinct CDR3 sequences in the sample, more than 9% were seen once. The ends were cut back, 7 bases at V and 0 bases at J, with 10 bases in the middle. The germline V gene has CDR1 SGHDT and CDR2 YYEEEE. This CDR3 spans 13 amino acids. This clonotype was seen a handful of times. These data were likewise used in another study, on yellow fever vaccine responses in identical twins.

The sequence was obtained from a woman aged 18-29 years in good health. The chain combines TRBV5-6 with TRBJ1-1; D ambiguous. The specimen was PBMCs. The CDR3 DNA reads TGTGCCAGCTCAACAGCTTTGAACACTGAAGCTTTCTTT. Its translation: CASSTALNTEAFF.